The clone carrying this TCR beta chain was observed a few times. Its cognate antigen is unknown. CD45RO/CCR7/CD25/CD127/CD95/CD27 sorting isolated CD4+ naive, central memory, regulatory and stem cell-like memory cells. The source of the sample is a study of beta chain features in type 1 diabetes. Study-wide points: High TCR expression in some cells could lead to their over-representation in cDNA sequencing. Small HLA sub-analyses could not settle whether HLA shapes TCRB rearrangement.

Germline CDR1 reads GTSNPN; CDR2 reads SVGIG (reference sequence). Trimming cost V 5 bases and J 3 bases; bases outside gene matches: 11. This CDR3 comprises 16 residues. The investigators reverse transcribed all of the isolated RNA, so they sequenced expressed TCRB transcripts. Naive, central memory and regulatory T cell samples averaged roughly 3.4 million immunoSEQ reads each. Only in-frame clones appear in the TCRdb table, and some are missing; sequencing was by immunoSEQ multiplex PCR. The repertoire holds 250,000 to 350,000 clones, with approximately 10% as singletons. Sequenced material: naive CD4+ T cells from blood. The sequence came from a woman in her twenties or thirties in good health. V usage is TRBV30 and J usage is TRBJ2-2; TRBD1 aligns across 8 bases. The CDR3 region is CAWGQGWPRDTGELFF. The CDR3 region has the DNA TGTGCCTGGGGACAGGGCTGGCCACGGGACACCGGGGAGCTGTTTTTT.